Following are 24 T cell receptor beta chains from one sample sequenced in a study of T cell repertoires in cytomegalovirus infection. Each CDR3 protein is one row after TCRdb ran MiXCR on the reads. The sample comprises about 530,000 distinct CDR3 sequences, approximately 26% of which are singletons, and less than 15% rests with the top ten. Sequencing was performed on PBMCs. The receptors here all came from a human donor in good health (CMV status not recorded). Some clones in this sample may be carry-over from other donors' samples.

This clonotype was counted only a few times. J is TRBJ2-6 and V is TRBV12-3 or TRBV12-4, with TRBD1 matching 7 bases. The CDR3 length is 17 residues. With 3 bases clipped from V and 0 bases from J, the junction kept 5 bases outside the gene matches. For the CDR3, the DNA is TGTGCCAGCAGTTTCGGACAGGCCCTCTCTGGGGCCAACGTCCTGACTTTC. It codes for CASSFGQALSGANVLTF.

V is TRBV2 and J is TRBJ1-4, with 7 bases that match TRBD1. The CDR3 spans 13 residues. From germline, CDR1 is SNHLY and CDR2 FYNNEI. V shed 11 bases and J 7 bases; nucleotides not matched to a gene: 10. This chain's CDR3 is CAGRRGLGEKLFF. In DNA, the CDR3 is TGTGCCGGCCGAAGGGGGCTTGGTGAAAAACTGTTTTTT.

This clonotype was counted at least ten times. The chain carries TRBV7-2 and TRBJ2-5; TRBD2 matches 8 bases. The CDR3 consists of 16 residues. V lost 1 base to trimming and J lost 5 bases; unmatched junction nucleotides: 9. Per the germline V gene, CDR1 is SGHTA and CDR2 is FQGNSA. Here the CDR3 DNA reads TGTGCCAGCAGCTTAGAGGGACTAGTGAATGGGGAGACCCAGTACTTC. It codes for CASSLEGLVNGETQYF.

This chain uses TRBV2 with TRBJ2-6; no definite D call. CDR1 is SNHLY and CDR2 is FYNNEI in the germline V gene. V lost 5 bases and J lost 0, with 11 bases in between. This CDR3 spans 16 amino acids. The CDR3 bases are TGTGCCAGCAGTAATATTGTGAGCTCTGGGGCCAACGTCCTGACTTTC. Translating it yields CASSNIVSSGANVLTF.

This clonotype was counted only a few times. The chain links TRBV4-2 to TRBJ1-5; D is unclear. The CDR3 is made up of 16 amino acids. Trimming stripped 0 bases from V and 1 base from J, with 10 bases between. Germline V gene sequence: CDR1 LGHNA, CDR2 YNFKEQ. The CDR3: CASSQERRLSNQPQHF. CDR3 nucleotide sequence: TGTGCCAGCAGCCAAGAACGTAGGCTCAGCAATCAGCCCCAGCATTTT.

This sequence joins TRBV7-8 and TRBJ2-5, with TRBD1 matching 8 bases. There are 15 residues in the CDR3. Looked up from germline, CDR1 is SGHVS and CDR2 is FQNEAQ. The trim removed 2 bases at V and 5 bases at J, leaving 7 bases unmatched. The CDR3 DNA follows: TGTGCCAGCAGCTTATCGGCAGGGGGCTTCGAGACCCAGTACTTC. This sequence encodes CASSLSAGGFETQYF.

The gene calls are TRBV15 and TRBJ1-6, with unresolved D. The CDR3 sequence is 15 residues long. V lost 5 bases to trimming and J lost 7 bases, with 15 bases between them. Germline V gene data show CDR1 as LNHNV and CDR2 as YYDKDF (reference sequence). The DNA for the CDR3 is TGTGCCACCAGCGCGGGGAGAAGTGAGAATTCACCCCTCCACTTT. Its protein is CATSAGRSENSPLHF. The full variable domain, rest sourced from reference TRBV15 and TRBJ1-6, is DAMVIQNPRYQVTQFGKPVTLSCSQTLNHNVMYWYQQKSSQAPKLLFHYYDKDFNNEADTPDNFQSRRPNTSFCFLDIRSPGLGDTAMYLCATSAGRSENSPLHFGNGTRLTVT.

This clonotype showed up many times. The chain links TRBV7-2 to TRBJ1-1; 7 nucleotides align to TRBD1. Trimming took 4 bases from V and 5 from J; bases not matched to a gene: 7. The germline V gene has CDR1 SGHTA and CDR2 FQGNSA. The CDR3 covers 14 residues. The CDR3 spells CASSSRQGWTEAFF. The CDR3 DNA reads TGTGCCAGCAGCTCCAGACAGGGATGGACTGAAGCTTTCTTT.

A few counts support this clonotype. The gene calls are TRBV7-9 and TRBJ2-1; TRBD2 agrees at 7 bases. Trimming cost V 1 base and J 9 bases; bases outside gene matches: 6. CDR1 and CDR2 (germline): SEHNR, FQNEAQ (reference sequence). The CDR3 extends over 14 amino acids. The CDR3 region is CASSLVAGTIEQFF. The CDR3 nucleotides are TGTGCCAGCAGCTTAGTCGCCGGGACTATTGAGCAGTTCTTC.

There are many counts of this clonotype. This chain links TRBV7-2 with TRBJ1-5, with TRBD1 identical over 9 bases. This CDR3 has 15 amino acids. The V gene's germline CDR1 is SGHTA and CDR2 FQGNSA. V gave up 3 bases and J gave up 4 bases; unmatched junction bases: 4. The CDR3 protein is CASSFGTGFNQPQHF. DNA of the CDR3: TGTGCCAGCAGCTTCGGGACAGGGTTTAATCAGCCCCAGCATTTT. The variable domain in full, completed from reference TRBV7-2 and TRBJ1-5, reads GAGVSQSPSNKVTEKGKDVELRCDPISGHTALYWYRQSLGQGLEFLIYFQGNSAPDKSGLPSDRFSAERTGGSVSTLTIQRTQQEDSAVYLCASSFGTGFNQPQHFGDGTRLSIL.

The V call is TRBV29-1, the J call TRBJ2-4, with 9 bases aligning to TRBD2. CDR3 size: 14 residues. Germline assignment: CDR1 SQVTM and CDR2 ANQGSEA. Trimming at V came to 5 bases and at J to 0 bases, leaving 2 bases not matched to a gene. CDR3 in DNA: TGCAGCGTTACTAGCGGGCTAGCCAAAAACATTCAGTACTTC. Protein product: CSVTSGLAKNIQYF.

This chain joins TRBV4-1 and TRBJ1-6, with unresolved D. The CDR3 has 15 amino acids. V gave up 4 bases and J gave up 9 bases, with 16 bases separating them. Germline V gives CDR1 MGHRA, CDR2 YSYEKL. CDR3 nucleotide sequence: TGCGCCAGCAGCCTAGCTCGGTCAAGGAGTTCACCCCTCCACTTT. The encoded protein is CASSLARSRSSPLHF.

CDR3 sequence: CASSSPQGGSYEQYF. CDR3 DNA: TGTGCCAGCAGTTCCCCCCAGGGGGGGTCCTACGAGCAGTACTTC. The rearrangement uses TRBV12-3 or TRBV12-4 and TRBJ2-7; D may correspond to TRBD1 or TRBD2 (7 bases each). The CDR3 has 15 amino acids. Trimming removed 4 bases at V and 1 base at J, with 14 bases between.

The table lists this clonotype with a few counts. V is TRBV6-6 and J is TRBJ1-4; 10 positions agree with TRBD1. In germline, CDR1 is MNHNY, CDR2 SVGAGI (reference sequence). The CDR3 spans 15 residues. J gave up 11 bases and V 2 bases, and 8 bases lay outside the gene matches. CDR3 nucleotides: TGTGCCAGCAGTTACCCGTCCCGGGACAGGGGTAAACTGTTTTTT. Residues: CASSYPSRDRGKLFF.

This clonotype was seen many times. The gene calls are TRBV7-9 and TRBJ1-5, with D unresolved. The CDR3 sequence is 17 residues long. Germline CDR1 SEHNR, CDR2 FQNEAQ (reference sequence). Trimming left V 5 bases short and J 0 bases short, with 17 bases between. The CDR3 is CASSRWPSDSSNQPQHF. The CDR3 DNA reads as TGTGCCAGCAGCCGGTGGCCGTCCGATTCTAGCAATCAGCCCCAGCATTTT.

The table lists this clonotype with a count of one. The CDR3 spells CATSEPTGNYGYTF. The CDR3 DNA reads TGTGCCACCAGTGAGCCGACTGGGAACTATGGCTACACCTTC. The V call is TRBV24-1, the J call TRBJ1-2; D uncertain. V was trimmed by 4 bases and J by 2 bases, leaving 10 bases between them. CDR1 KGHDR and CDR2 SFDVKD come from the germline V gene. The CDR3 contains 14 residues.

The table lists this clonotype with a few counts. The chain links TRBV7-2 to TRBJ2-1; 11 bases fit TRBD2. Trimming took 5 bases from V and 4 from J; bases not matched to a gene: 7. The V gene's germline CDR1 is SGHTA and CDR2 FQGNSA. The CDR3 runs to 16 residues. CDR3 nucleotide sequence: TGTGCCAGCAGCCAAACTAGCGGGAGCCTTTACAATGAGCAGTTCTTC. Translation: CASSQTSGSLYNEQFF.

This clonotype was recorded many times. This rearrangement joins TRBV7-2 to TRBJ2-7; 8 nucleotides line up with TRBD2. Germline V gene sequence: CDR1 SGHTA, CDR2 FQGNSA. With V trimmed by 3 bases and J by 4 bases, 5 bases remained unmatched. CDR3 size: 14 residues. CDR3 region: CASSFAGGGYEQYV. The CDR3 DNA reads TGTGCCAGCAGCTTTGCGGGAGGTGGGTACGAGCAGTACGTC.

The chain uses TRBV11-2 and TRBJ2-3; D is ambiguous. Trimming left V 1 base short and J 6 bases short, with 11 bases between. In germline, CDR1 is SGHAT, CDR2 FQNNGV. This CDR3 spans 14 amino acids. Here the CDR3 reads CASSLGSSSDTQYF. CDR3 sequence (DNA): TGTGCCAGCAGCTTAGGGTCCTCCTCCGATACGCAGTATTTT.

The J gene is TRBJ1-1, the V gene TRBV10-3, with D possibly TRBD1 on 5 matching bases. In germline, CDR1 is ENHRY, CDR2 SYGVKD. The CDR3 covers 13 residues. Trimming stripped 10 bases from V and 3 bases from J, with 15 bases between. The CDR3 loop reads CATLKDSDTEAFF. CDR3 nucleotide sequence: TGTGCCACCCTTAAAGACAGCGACACTGAAGCTTTCTTT.

The rearrangement links TRBV28 to TRBJ1-5; 8 bases are a match to TRBD1. From germline, CDR1 is MDHEN and CDR2 SYDVKM. V lost 10 bases to trimming and J lost 3 bases; unmatched junction nucleotides: 5. The CDR3 loop spans 13 amino acids. For the CDR3, the DNA is TGTGCCACAACGGACAGGGTCAATCAGCCCCAGCATTTT. Its protein is CATTDRVNQPQHF.

V gene TRBV29-1 combines with J gene TRBJ2-7; D remains unclear. The V gene's germline CDR1 is SQVTM and CDR2 ANQGSEA. Trimming stripped 4 bases from V and 7 bases from J, with 14 bases between. This CDR3 region has 12 residues. The CDR3 nucleotides are TGCAGCGTTGGCGCTTTTTCGGCGGAGCAGTACGTC. Translation: CSVGAFSAEQYV.

This chain uses TRBV7-3 with TRBJ1-1; D is ambiguous. There are 15 residues in the CDR3. V was trimmed by 5 bases and J by 3 bases, leaving 16 bases between them. CDR1 and CDR2 (germline): SGHTA, FQGTGA. In DNA form, the CDR3 reads TGTGCCAGCAGCCCCATTGGTGGTAGGGACACTGAAGCTTTCTTT. Translated, it gives CASSPIGGRDTEAFF.

The J gene is TRBJ1-5, the V gene TRBV19, with 8 bases aligning to TRBD1. The CDR3 length is 14 residues. Trimming took 8 bases from V and 6 from J; bases not matched to a gene: 9. The V gene's germline CDR1 is LNHDA and CDR2 SQIVND (reference sequence). The CDR3 sequence: CASCRTGGSQPQHF. CDR3 nucleotides: TGTGCCAGTTGTCGAACAGGGGGTTCTCAGCCCCAGCATTTT.